One sample yielded the 4 T cell receptor beta chains listed below, sequenced in a study of T cells after yellow fever vaccination. In TCRdb, the 5' RACE reads were re-called with MiXCR into one record per CDR3 protein. The table records approximately 300,000 distinct CDR3 sequences, 10% to 15% of them present only once. Specimen: CD4+ T cells sorted from PBMCs, collected 45 days after the yellow fever booster vaccination. Every receptor here comes from a man younger than 40 who received the YFV17D yellow fever vaccine.

The sample holds a few counts of this clonotype. V usage is TRBV5-1 and J usage is TRBJ2-3, with 8 bases aligning to TRBD2. V lost 0 bases, J lost 4 bases, and 4 bases stayed unmatched. Germline V gene sequence: CDR1 SGHRS, CDR2 YFSETQ. The CDR3 loop spans 15 amino acids. CDR3 sequence: CASSLAGGRPDTQYF. The CDR3 DNA reads TGCGCCAGCAGCTTGGCGGGAGGGCGCCCAGATACGCAGTATTTT. The complete variable domain, with remaining parts taken from reference TRBV5-1 and TRBJ2-3, reads KAGVTQTPRYLIKTRGQQVTLSCSPISGHRSVSWYQQTPGQGLQFLFEYFSETQRNKGNFPGRFSGRQFSNSRSEMNVSTLELGDSALYLCASSLAGGRPDTQYFGPGTRLTVL.

This clonotype has a handful of counts. The V call is TRBV7-9, the J call TRBJ2-1; D possibly corresponds to TRBD2 (6 bases). The V gene lost 5 bases and the J gene lost 9 bases, with 26 bases spanning the gap. Per germline, CDR1 SEHNR and CDR2 FQNEAQ (reference sequence). CDR3 length: 17 residues. The CDR3 is CASSLRWEPTGAGEQFF. The CDR3 bases are TGTGCCAGCAGCCTCCGGTGGGAGCCTACGGGAGCGGGTGAGCAGTTCTTC.

The rearrangement uses TRBV5-6 and TRBJ1-3; no reliable D call. The germline V gene has CDR1 SGHDT and CDR2 YYEEEE. The V end was cut by 4 bases, the J end by 4 bases, with 15 bases between. This CDR3 region has 15 residues. CDR3 sequence reads: CASSPTAGFGNTIYF. The DNA of the CDR3 is TGTGCCAGCAGCCCGACTGCAGGCTTCGGAAACACCATATATTTT.

This clonotype was picked up many times. The chain combines TRBV29-1 with TRBJ1-2; a possible D gene is TRBD1 (6 bases). The CDR3 spans 13 residues. The V and J ends lost 3 bases and 4 bases respectively, with 12 bases between them. Germline V gene sequence: CDR1 SQVTM, CDR2 ANQGSEA. The CDR3: CSVESRGGYGYTF. DNA for the CDR3: TGCAGCGTTGAGTCCCGAGGGGGCTATGGCTACACCTTC.